What follows is one T cell receptor beta chain and its context. What it binds is not known. These data originate in a study of OX40 agonist ivuxolimab in advanced cancers. Background on the study: Ivuxolimab, an agonist antibody against OX40 (CD134), was given to patients. Three patients responded partially, comprising one with hepatocellular carcinoma and two with cutaneous melanoma.

From germline, CDR1 is MNHNS and CDR2 SASEGT. V lost 1 base and J 1 base, leaving 15 bases between the germline ends. The CDR3 loop spans 17 amino acids. TCRdb's table, derived via immunoSEQ multiplex PCR, lists solely in-frame clones and lacks some. The sample contains 80,000 to 85,000 clones, roughly 86% of which appear only once. Whole-study findings and limits: Compared with CD4+, CD8+ T cells on average had more expanded clones.

The sequences come from CD4+ or CD8+ T cells sorted from blood, collected in a trial of the OX40 agonist ivuxolimab. This sequence originates from an adult with an advanced solid tumor such as melanoma, head and neck, liver or kidney cancer. The chain combines TRBV6-1 with TRBJ2-3, with D perhaps assigned TRBD1 or TRBD2 (6 bases each). The CDR3 DNA follows: TGTGCCAGCAGTGAAGTTTTAGGGGGGTATGGCACAGATACGCAGTATTTT. Amino acids: CASSEVLGGYGTDTQYF.